The sequence of this T cell receptor (beta chain) was determined in a study of HIV-infected patients and healthy controls. This clonotype was seen a handful of times. The antigen is not known. V shed 7 bases, J shed 7 bases, and the junction held 10 bases outside the gene matches. This CDR3 has 13 residues. Germline-derived CDR1 and CDR2 are SQVTM and ANQGSEA. cDNA was made from approximately 500 ng RNA using alpha and beta constant primers. Using multiplexing indices, alpha and beta chain libraries were generated apart by chain-specific third strand synthesis. A single primer pair per chain amplified all rearrangements, with per-molecule barcodes. TCRdb redid the calling of the 5' RACE reads with MiXCR, one entry per CDR3 protein. The table includes 9,000 to 15,000 distinct CDR3 sequences, under 6.5% detected once. Study results and caveats: Compared with untreated HIV+ repertoires, healthy controls showed roughly threefold more distinct CDR3s and higher Shannon diversity. CDR3 sharing between individuals was lower in HIV-infected patients than in healthy controls. Eight alpha and eight beta V genes differed significantly in mean usage between HIV-infected patients and controls.

Whole blood was used without fractionation, so all unsorted peripheral T cells were included. This receptor was taken from an adult in good health. Sequenced: blood. This chain joins TRBV29-1 and TRBJ1-2; TRBD1 agrees at 9 bases. The CDR3 protein is CSASPGQGFGYTF. CDR3 DNA sequence: TGCAGCGCTTCCCCGGGACAGGGCTTTGGCTACACCTTC.